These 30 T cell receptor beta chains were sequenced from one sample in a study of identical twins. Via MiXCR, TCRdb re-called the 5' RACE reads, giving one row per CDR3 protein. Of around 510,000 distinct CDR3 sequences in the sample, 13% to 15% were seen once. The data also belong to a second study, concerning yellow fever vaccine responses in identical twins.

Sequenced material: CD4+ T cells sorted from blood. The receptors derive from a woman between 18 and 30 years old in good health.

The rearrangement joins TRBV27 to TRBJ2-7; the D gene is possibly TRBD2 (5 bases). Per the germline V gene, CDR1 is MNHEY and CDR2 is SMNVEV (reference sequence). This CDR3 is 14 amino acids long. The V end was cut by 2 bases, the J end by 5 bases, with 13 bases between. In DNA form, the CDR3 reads TGTGCCAGCAGTTTAAGGACTGCTACTAACGAGCAGTACTTC. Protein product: CASSLRTATNEQYF.

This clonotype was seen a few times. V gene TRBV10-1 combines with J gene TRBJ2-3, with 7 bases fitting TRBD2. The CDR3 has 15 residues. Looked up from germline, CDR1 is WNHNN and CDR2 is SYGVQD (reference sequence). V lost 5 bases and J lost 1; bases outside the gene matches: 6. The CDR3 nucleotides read TGCGCCAGCAGTCCCGCTAGCGGTCGCACAGATACGCAGTATTTT. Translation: CASSPASGRTDTQYF.

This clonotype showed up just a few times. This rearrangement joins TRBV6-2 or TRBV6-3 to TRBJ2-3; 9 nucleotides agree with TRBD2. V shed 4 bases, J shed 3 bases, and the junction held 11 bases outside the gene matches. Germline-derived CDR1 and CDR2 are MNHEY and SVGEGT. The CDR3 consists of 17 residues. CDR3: CASSFPTGTSHTDTQYF. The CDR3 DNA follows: TGTGCCAGCAGTTTTCCGACCGGGACTAGCCATACAGATACGCAGTATTTT.

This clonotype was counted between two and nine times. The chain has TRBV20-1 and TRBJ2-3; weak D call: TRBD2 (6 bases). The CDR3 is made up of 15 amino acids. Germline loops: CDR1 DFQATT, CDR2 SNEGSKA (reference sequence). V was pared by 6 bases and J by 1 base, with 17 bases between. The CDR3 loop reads CSADSRDFGTDTQYF. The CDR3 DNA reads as TGCAGTGCAGACTCCCGGGACTTCGGCACAGATACGCAGTATTTT.

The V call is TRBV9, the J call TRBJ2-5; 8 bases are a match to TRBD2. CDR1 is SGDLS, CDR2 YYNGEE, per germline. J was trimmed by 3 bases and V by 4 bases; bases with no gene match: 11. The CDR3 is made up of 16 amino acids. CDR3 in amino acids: CASSLRAGAGEETQYF. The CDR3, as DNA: TGTGCCAGCAGCTTGAGAGCGGGAGCGGGAGAAGAGACCCAGTACTTC. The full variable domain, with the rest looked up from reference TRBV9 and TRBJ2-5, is DSGVTQTPKHLITATGQRVTLRCSPRSGDLSVYWYQQSLDQGLQFLIQYYNGEERAKGNILERFSAQQFPDLHSELNLSSLELGDSALYFCASSLRAGAGEETQYFGPGTRLLVL.

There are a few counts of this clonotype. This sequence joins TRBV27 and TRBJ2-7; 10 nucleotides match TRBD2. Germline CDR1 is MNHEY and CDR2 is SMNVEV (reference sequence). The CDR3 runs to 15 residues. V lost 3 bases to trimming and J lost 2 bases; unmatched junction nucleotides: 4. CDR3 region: CASSFSAGGPYEQYF. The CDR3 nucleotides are TGTGCCAGCAGTTTTTCAGCGGGAGGGCCCTACGAGCAGTACTTC.

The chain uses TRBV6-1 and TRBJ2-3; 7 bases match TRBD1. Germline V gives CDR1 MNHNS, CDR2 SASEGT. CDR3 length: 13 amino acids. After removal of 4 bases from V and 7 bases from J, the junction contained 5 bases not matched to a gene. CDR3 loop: CASSAIQGHTQYF. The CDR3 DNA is TGTGCCAGCAGTGCAATACAGGGGCATACGCAGTATTTT.

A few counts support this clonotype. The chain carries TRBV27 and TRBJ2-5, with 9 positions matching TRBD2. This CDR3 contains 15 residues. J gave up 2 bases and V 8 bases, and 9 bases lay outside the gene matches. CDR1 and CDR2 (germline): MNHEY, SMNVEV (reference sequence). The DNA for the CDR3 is TGTGCCAGCGGCAGAGCTAGCGGGACACAAGAGACCCAGTACTTC. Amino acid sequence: CASGRASGTQETQYF.

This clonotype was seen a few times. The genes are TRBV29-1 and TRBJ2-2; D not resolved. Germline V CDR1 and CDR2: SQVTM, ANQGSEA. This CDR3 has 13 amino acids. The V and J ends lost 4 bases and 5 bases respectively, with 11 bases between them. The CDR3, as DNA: TGCAGCGTTGTACGTCCGCCAACCGGGGAGCTGTTTTTT. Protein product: CSVVRPPTGELFF.

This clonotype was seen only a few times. This CDR3 reads CASSKGTSAYTDTQYF. The CDR3 DNA follows: TGCGCCAGCAGCAAAGGGACTAGCGCATACACAGATACGCAGTATTTT. V gene TRBV5-1 combines with J gene TRBJ2-3, with 10 bases identical to TRBD2. This CDR3 has 16 amino acids. The J segment lost 2 bases and the V segment lost 4 bases, leaving 7 bases of the junction unmatched. Germline CDR1 reads SGHRS; CDR2 reads YFSETQ.

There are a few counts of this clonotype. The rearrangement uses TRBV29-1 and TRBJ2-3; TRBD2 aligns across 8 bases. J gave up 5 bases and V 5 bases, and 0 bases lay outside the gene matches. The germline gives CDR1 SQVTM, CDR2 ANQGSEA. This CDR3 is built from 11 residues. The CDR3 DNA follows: TGCAGCGTTCGGGGGGGAGATACGCAGTATTTT. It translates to CSVRGGDTQYF.

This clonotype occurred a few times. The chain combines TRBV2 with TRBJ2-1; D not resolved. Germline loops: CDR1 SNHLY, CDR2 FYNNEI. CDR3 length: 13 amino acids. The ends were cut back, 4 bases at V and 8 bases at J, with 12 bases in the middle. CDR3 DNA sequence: TGTGCCAGCAGTGGAGGCTACCCCCATGAGCAGTTCTTC. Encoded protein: CASSGGYPHEQFF.

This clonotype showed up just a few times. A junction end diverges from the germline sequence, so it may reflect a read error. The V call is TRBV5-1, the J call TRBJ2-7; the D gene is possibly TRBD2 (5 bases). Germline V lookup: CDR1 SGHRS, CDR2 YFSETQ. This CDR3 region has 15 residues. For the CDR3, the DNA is TGCGCCAGCACCTTGGATAGCGCGAGCTCCTACGAGCAGTACTTC. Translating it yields CASTLDSASSYEQYF.

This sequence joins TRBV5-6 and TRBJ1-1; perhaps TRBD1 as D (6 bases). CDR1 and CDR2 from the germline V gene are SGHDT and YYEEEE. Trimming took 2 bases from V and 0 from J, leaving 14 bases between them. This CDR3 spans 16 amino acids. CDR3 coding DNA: TGTGCCAGCAGCTTTAACCAGGGGACAATGAACACTGAAGCTTTCTTT. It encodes CASSFNQGTMNTEAFF. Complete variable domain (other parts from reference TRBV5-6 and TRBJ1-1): DAGVTQSPTHLIKTRGQQVTLRCSPKSGHDTVSWYQQALGQGPQFIFQYYEEEERQRGNFPDRFSGHQFPNYSSELNVNALLLGDSALYLCASSFNQGTMNTEAFFGQGTRLTVV.

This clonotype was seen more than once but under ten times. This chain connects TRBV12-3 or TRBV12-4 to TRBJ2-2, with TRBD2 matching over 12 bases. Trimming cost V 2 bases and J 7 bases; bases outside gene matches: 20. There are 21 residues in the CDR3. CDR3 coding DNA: TGTGCCAGCAGTTTATCGCACTTCAGGGGGCCTAGCGGGAGGGCCGTCGGGGAGCTGTTTTTT. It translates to CASSLSHFRGPSGRAVGELFF.

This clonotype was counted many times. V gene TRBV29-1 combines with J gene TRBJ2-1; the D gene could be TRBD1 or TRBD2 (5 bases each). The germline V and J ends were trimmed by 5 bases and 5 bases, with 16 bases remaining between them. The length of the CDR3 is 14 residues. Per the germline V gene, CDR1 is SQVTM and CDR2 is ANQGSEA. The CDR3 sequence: CSVRAVGVNNEQFF. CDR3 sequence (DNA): TGCAGCGTTCGCGCAGTGGGGGTAAACAATGAGCAGTTCTTC.

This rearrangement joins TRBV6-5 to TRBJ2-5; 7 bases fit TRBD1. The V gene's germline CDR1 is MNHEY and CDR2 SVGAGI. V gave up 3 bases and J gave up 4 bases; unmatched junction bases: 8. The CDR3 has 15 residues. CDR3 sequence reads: CASSYEGALGETQYF. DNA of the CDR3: TGTGCCAGCAGTTATGAGGGGGCATTGGGAGAGACCCAGTACTTC.

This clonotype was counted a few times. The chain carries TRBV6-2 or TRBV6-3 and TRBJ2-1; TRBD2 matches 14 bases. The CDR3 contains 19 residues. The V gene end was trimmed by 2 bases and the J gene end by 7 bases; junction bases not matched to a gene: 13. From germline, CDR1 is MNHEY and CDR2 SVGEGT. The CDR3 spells CASSYPGLAGVGSDNEQFF. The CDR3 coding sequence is TGTGCCAGCAGTTACCCGGGACTAGCGGGGGTAGGATCTGATAATGAGCAGTTCTTC.

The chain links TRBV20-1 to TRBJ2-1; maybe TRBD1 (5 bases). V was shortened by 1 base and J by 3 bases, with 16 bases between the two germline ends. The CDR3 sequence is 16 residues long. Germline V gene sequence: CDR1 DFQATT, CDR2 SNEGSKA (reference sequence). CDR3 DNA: TGCAGTGCTAGAGTTGGAATCGGACAAAACTACAATGAGCAGTTCTTC. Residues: CSARVGIGQNYNEQFF.

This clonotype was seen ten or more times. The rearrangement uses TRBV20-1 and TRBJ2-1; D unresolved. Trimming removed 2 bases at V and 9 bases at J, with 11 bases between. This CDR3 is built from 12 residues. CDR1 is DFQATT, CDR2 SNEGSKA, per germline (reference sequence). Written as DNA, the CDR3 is TGCAGTGCTAGACCTTCCCGAGGTGAGCAGTTCTTC. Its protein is CSARPSRGEQFF.

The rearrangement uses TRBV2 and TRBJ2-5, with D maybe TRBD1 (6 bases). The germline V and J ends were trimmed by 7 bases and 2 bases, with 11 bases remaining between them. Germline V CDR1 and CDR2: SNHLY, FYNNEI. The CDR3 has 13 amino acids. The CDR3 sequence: CASTRDMQETQYF. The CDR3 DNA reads TGTGCCAGCACCCGGGACATGCAAGAGACCCAGTACTTC. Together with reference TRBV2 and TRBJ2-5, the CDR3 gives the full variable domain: EPEVTQTPSHQVTQMGQEVILRCVPISNHLYFYWYRQILGQKVEFLVSFYNNEISEKSEIFDDQFSVERPDGSNFTLKIRSTKLEDSAMYFCASTRDMQETQYFGPGTRLLVL.

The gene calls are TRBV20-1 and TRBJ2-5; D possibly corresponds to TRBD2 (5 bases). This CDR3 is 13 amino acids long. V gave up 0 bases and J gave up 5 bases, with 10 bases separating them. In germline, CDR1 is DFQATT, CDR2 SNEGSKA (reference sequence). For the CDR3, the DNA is TGCAGTGCTAGAGATAATACGGGGGAGACCCAGTACTTC. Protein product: CSARDNTGETQYF.

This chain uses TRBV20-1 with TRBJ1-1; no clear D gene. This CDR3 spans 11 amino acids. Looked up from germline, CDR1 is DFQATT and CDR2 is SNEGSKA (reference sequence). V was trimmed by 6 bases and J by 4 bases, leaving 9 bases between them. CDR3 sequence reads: CSARSGTEAFF. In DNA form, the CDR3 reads TGCAGTGCACGAAGTGGCACTGAAGCTTTCTTT.

The CDR3 region has the DNA TGTGCCAGCAGCTTAGCACAGACTAGCGGGATTCAGTACTTC. Translating it yields CASSLAQTSGIQYF. The J gene is TRBJ2-4, the V gene TRBV7-2; 10 positions agree with TRBD2. Per germline, CDR1 SGHTA and CDR2 FQGNSA. Trimming removed 0 bases from V and 10 bases from J; junction bases left unmatched: 3. CDR3 length: 14 residues.

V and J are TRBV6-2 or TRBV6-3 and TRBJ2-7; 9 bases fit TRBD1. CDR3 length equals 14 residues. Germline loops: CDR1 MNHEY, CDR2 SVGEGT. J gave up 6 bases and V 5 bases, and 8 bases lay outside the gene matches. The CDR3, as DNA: TGTGCCAGCAGTGATACAGGGGGCGAAAGCGAGCAGTACTTC. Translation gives CASSDTGGESEQYF.

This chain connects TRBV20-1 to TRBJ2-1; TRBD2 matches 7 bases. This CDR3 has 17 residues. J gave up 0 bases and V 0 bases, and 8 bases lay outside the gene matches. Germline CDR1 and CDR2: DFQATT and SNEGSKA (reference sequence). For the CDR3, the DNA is TGCAGTGCTAGAGACCGGAGCGGGAAGAGCTCCTACAATGAGCAGTTCTTC. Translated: CSARDRSGKSSYNEQFF.

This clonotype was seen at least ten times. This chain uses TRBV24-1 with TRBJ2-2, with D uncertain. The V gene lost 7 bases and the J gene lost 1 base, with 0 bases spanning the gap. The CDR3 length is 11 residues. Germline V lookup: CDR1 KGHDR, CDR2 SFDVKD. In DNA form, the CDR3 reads TGTGCCACCAGGAACACCGGGGAGCTGTTTTTT. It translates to CATRNTGELFF.

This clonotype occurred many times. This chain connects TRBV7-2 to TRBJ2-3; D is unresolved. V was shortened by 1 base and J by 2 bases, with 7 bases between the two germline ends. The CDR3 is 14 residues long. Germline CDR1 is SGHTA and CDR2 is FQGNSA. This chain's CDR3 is CASSLGRTTDTQYF. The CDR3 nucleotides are TGTGCCAGCAGCTTAGGACGGACCACAGATACGCAGTATTTT.

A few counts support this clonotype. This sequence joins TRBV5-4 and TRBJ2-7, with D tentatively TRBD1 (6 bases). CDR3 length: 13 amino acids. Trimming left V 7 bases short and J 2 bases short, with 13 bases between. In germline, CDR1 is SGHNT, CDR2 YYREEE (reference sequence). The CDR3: CASEKGGTYEQYF. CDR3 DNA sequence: TGTGCCAGCGAGAAAGGGGGTACCTACGAGCAGTACTTC.

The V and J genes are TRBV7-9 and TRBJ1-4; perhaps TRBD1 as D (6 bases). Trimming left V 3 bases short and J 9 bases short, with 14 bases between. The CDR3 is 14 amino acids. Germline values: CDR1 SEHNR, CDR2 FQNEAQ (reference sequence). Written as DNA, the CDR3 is TGTGCCAGCAGCTTCAGGACAGACAATAAAAAACTGTTTTTT. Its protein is CASSFRTDNKKLFF.